These 4 T cell receptor beta chains share one sample of origin, sequenced in a study of response to subunit inactivated influenza vaccine. A single record per CDR3 protein comes from TCRdb applying MiXCR to the RT-PCR reads. The sample lists over 450,000 distinct CDR3 sequences, over 10% occurring once. The material sequenced was PBMCs from blood, taken 35 to 45 days after vaccination. The source is a man in his forties or fifties who received an inactivated influenza vaccine.

Comments on this clonotype: Given a much more abundant clone one base away, this may be a read error. The chain has TRBV7-8 and TRBJ2-1; the D gene is possibly TRBD2 (6 bases). The CDR3 loop spans 15 amino acids. V gave up 3 bases and J gave up 8 bases, with 17 bases separating them. In germline, CDR1 is SGHVS, CDR2 FQNEAQ. The CDR3 is CASSFGRPPWDEQFF. The CDR3 DNA reads as TGTGCCAGCAGCTTTGGGAGGCCACCATGGGATGAGCAGTTCTTC.

This clonotype has just a few counts. The V call is TRBV10-3, the J call TRBJ2-3, with 7 positions matching TRBD1. The germline CDR1 and CDR2 sequences are ENHRY and SYGVKD. This CDR3 spans 16 amino acids. J lost 4 bases, V lost 3 bases, and 10 bases had no gene match. The CDR3 DNA reads TGTGCCATCAGTGACGGGGCAGGGGGTTACGCAGATACGCAGTATTTT. It translates to CAISDGAGGYADTQYF.

A few counts support this clonotype. Written as DNA, the CDR3 is TGCAGTGCTTCCGGGACTACAGTTAGTTATGAGCAGTTCTTC. Its protein is CSASGTTVSYEQFF. The chain has TRBV20-1 and TRBJ2-1; 7 bases are a match to TRBD2. Germline lookup yields CDR1 DFQATT and CDR2 SNEGSKA (reference sequence). The CDR3 covers 14 residues. After removal of 5 bases from V and 8 bases from J, the junction contained 12 bases not matched to a gene.

V gene TRBV5-1 combines with J gene TRBJ2-1, with 7 bases aligning to TRBD2. The V gene's germline CDR1 is SGHRS and CDR2 YFSETQ. The CDR3 has 16 amino acids. The V and J ends lost 7 bases and 3 bases, in that order; junction bases with no gene match: 13. DNA of the CDR3: TGCGCCAGCGCGCTATCTATGCTAGCGGACTACAATGAGCAGTTCTTC. Translating gives CASALSMLADYNEQFF.